This T cell receptor beta chain was found in a study of cytomegalovirus exposure and HLA in healthy donors. Study-wide findings and caveats: For TCR beta chains, V- and J-gene trimming was later linked to a missense DCLRE1C variant.

The PCR had 60 Vbeta and 13 Jbeta primers. Sequencing was performed with immunoSEQ multiplex PCR; in TCRdb, only in-frame clones are kept and a portion is missing. The sample yields some 150,000 clones, approximately 79% seen once. This CDR3 contains 15 residues. V was pared by 4 bases and J by 8 bases, with 9 bases of the junction left unmatched. Per the germline V gene, CDR1 is MNHEY and CDR2 is SVGAGI. In regard to this clone: As yet, its antigen is unknown.

The clonotype was recovered from a middle-aged man in good health and CMV-seropositive. The sample was PBMCs. The V call is TRBV6-5, the J call TRBJ1-4, with TRBD1 matching 8 bases. Written as DNA, the CDR3 is TGTGCCAGCAGTTCCAACAGGGGGGCTCGGGAAAAACTGTTTTTT. Its translation: CASSSNRGAREKLFF.